This is a list of T cell receptor beta chains from one sample in a study of cytomegalovirus exposure and HLA in healthy donors. Assay: immunoSEQ multiplex PCR; the TCRdb copy retains only in-frame clones and omits some. The sample has approximately 190,000 clones, 82% seen once. Sequencing used PBMCs. These receptors were taken from a woman aged 18 to 35 in good health and CMV-seronegative. CDR3s include the opening cysteine and the closing phenylalanine or tryptophan. The D gene is left open where the match is weak. The size entry is marked missing in some rows and otherwise reads once, few, many or a size class.

>TRBD2|TRBJ2-3|TRBV19|NA
TGTGCCAGTAGTATCGGACTAGCTAGCCCAGATACGCAGTATTTT
CASSIGLASPDTQYF
>NA|TRBJ1-2|TRBV28|NA
TGTGCCAGCAGTTTGCCTCCTTTCGGGGGCTACACCTTC
CASSLPPFGGYTF
>TRBD2|TRBJ2-5|TRBV27|NA
TGTGCCAGCAGCCGTAGCGGGGGGGCCCGTTTAGAGACCCAGTACTTC
CASSRSGGARLETQYF
>TRBD1|TRBJ1-4|TRBV7-9|NA
TGTGCCAGCAGCGACAGGGTCGGGAATGAAAAACTGTTTTTT
CASSDRVGNEKLFF
>NA|TRBJ1-1|TRBV6-5|NA
TGTGCCAGCAGAGAAACGGCGGGGAGGGCTTTCTTT
CASRETAGRAFF
>NA|TRBJ1-5|TRBV30|NA
TGTGCCTGGAGTTTCCTCAGGGATCAGCCCCAGCATTTT
CAWSFLRDQPQHF
>NA|TRBJ2-1|TRBV27|NA
TGTGCCAGCAGTAGAGGCGATAGCTCCTACAATGAGCAGTTCTTC
CASSRGDSSYNEQFF
>TRBD1|TRBJ2-7|TRBV5-1|NA
TGCGCCAGCAGCTTGTCGTGGACAGGGGGTTCCTACGAGCAGTACTTC
CASSLSWTGGSYEQYF
>TRBD1|TRBJ1-2|TRBV5-4|NA
TGTGCCAGCAACCTGCCGGGACAGACTAACTATGGCTACACCTTC
CASNLPGQTNYGYTF
>TRBD2|TRBJ2-5|TRBV5-6|NA
TGTGCCAGCAGCTTGGCCCGGGGGAGGGGAGAGACCCAGTACTTC
CASSLARGRGETQYF
>NA|TRBJ2-7|TRBV29-1|NA
TGCAGCGTAACAGGTATTAGCTCCTACGAGCAGTACTTC
CSVTGISSYEQYF
>TRBD1|TRBJ2-5|TRBV6-1|NA
TGTGCCAGTCGGGGGACAGGCGAGACCCAGTACTTC
CASRGTGETQYF
>TRBD2|TRBJ2-7|TRBV30|NA
TGTGCCTCAACCCCGGGACTAGCGGCCGAGCAGTACTTC
CASTPGLAAEQYF
>TRBD2|TRBJ2-7|TRBV7-2|NA
TGTGCCAGCAGCTTAGTGGGACTAGGAACCTACGAGCAGTACTTC
CASSLVGLGTYEQYF
>NA|TRBJ2-6|TRBV6-5|NA
TGTGCCAGCAGTTACTCCGGGGCGGGAGGGGCCAACGTCCTGACTTTC
CASSYSGAGGANVLTF
>TRBD1|TRBJ1-1|TRBV11-2|once
TGTGCCAGCAGCTTAGGAGACAGGGTAGGAGCTTTCTTT
CASSLGDRVGAFF
>NA|TRBJ2-1|TRBV18|NA
TGTGCCAGCTCAGACAGGGAGGATGAGCAGTTCTTC
CASSDREDEQFF
>TRBD2|TRBJ2-6|TRBV5-5|NA
TGTGCCAGCAGCTTGCGAGGACTAGCGGGAGCTGGGGCCAACGTCCTGACTTTC
CASSLRGLAGAGANVLTF
>TRBD1|TRBJ1-5|TRBV18|NA
TGTGCCAGCTCACCGGGACAGACTTACAATCAGCCCCAGCATTTT
CASSPGQTYNQPQHF
>NA|TRBJ2-7|TRBV19|NA
TGTGCCAGTAGTCCGGGACTCACCTACGAGCAGTACTTC
CASSPGLTYEQYF
>NA|TRBJ1-1|TRBV27|NA
TGTGCCAGCAGTTTAAACCAGGGCAACACTGAAGCTTTCTTT
CASSLNQGNTEAFF
>TRBD1|TRBJ2-1|TRBV5-4|NA
TGTGCCAGCAGCTTGGGTGCAGGGGGCTACAATGAGCAGTTCTTC
CASSLGAGGYNEQFF
>NA|TRBJ2-3|TRBV25-1|NA
TGTGCCAGCAGTGACGGGACAGATACGCAGTATTTT
CASSDGTDTQYF
>TRBD2|TRBJ2-7|TRBV9|NA
TGTGCCAGCAGCGTAACCGGGACTAGCGGGAGCGAGCAGTACTTC
CASSVTGTSGSEQYF
>NA|TRBJ2-1|TRBV2|few
TGTGCCAGCAGTGAATGGAGAAATGAGCAGTTCTTC
CASSEWRNEQFF
>TRBD2|TRBJ2-7|TRBV7-9|NA
TGTGCCAGCAGTTTCACTAGCGTCGAGCAGTACTTC
CASSFTSVEQYF
>NA|TRBJ2-7|TRBV6-6|NA
TGTGCCAGCACCTCCCGTGGGAGAAGCTCCTACGAGCAGTACTTC
CASTSRGRSSYEQYF
>TRBD1|TRBJ1-1|TRBV6-5|NA
TGTGCCAGCAGTTACGGGACAGGGCCCGTGAACACTGAAGCTTTCTTT
CASSYGTGPVNTEAFF
>NA|TRBJ2-1|TRBV20-1|NA
TGCAGTGCTTACAGGGTTCATGAGCAGTTCTTC
CSAYRVHEQFF
>NA|TRBJ2-7|TRBV30|once
TGTGCCGGGACCGAGGATTTTGGTTCCTACGAGCAGTACTTC
CAGTEDFGSYEQYF
>TRBD2|TRBJ2-3|TRBV7-2|NA
TGTGCCAGCAGCTCCGGACTAGCCGGCACAGATACGCAGTATTTT
CASSSGLAGTDTQYF
>NA|TRBJ2-5|TRBV2|NA
TGTGCCAGCAGTGAAGTCGTAGCAGGGTGGGAGACCCAGTACTTC
CASSEVVAGWETQYF
>TRBD2|TRBJ2-1|TRBV9|NA
TGTGCCAGCAGCGTGCTAGCGGGATTGGGTGAGCAGTTCTTC
CASSVLAGLGEQFF
>NA|TRBJ1-1|TRBV6-4|NA
TGTGCCAGCAGTGACGTGGCAGGGGCAGGGGTACAAGCTTTCTTT
CASSDVAGAGVQAFF
>NA|TRBJ1-2|TRBV6-1|NA
TGTGCCAGCAGTGAATTTGCAGGGGTTAACTATGGCTACACCTTC
CASSEFAGVNYGYTF
>TRBD1|TRBJ1-2|TRBV27|few
TGTGCCAGCAGTCCCCTAGACAGGGAGACTGGCTACACCTTC
CASSPLDRETGYTF
>TRBD1|TRBJ1-5|TRBV28|once
TGTGCCAGCAGACAACAGGGGTATAGCAATCAGCCCCAGCATTTT
CASRQQGYSNQPQHF
>NA|TRBJ1-1|TRBV5-1|NA
TGCGCCAGCAGCCCAGGCGCGGGGGAGGGGACTGAAGCTTTCTTT
CASSPGAGEGTEAFF
>TRBD2|TRBJ2-1|TRBV7-6|NA
TGTGCCAGCAGCTTTACGGGAGGGCCGGGGAATGAGCAGTTCTTC
CASSFTGGPGNEQFF